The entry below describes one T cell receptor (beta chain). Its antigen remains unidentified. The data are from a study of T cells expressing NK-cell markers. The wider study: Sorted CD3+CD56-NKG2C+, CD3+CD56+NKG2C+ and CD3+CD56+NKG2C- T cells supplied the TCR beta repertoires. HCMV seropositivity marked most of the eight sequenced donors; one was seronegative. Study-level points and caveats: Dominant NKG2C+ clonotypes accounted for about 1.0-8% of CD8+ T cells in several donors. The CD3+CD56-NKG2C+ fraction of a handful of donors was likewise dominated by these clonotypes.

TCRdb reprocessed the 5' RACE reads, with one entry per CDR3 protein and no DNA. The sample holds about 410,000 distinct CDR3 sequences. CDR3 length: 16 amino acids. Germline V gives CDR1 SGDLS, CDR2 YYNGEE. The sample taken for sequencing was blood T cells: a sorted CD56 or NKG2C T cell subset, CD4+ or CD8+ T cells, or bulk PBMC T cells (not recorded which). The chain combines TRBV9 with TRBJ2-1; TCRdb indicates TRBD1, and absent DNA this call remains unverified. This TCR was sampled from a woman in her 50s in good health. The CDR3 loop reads CASSAQPWTGDGEQFF.